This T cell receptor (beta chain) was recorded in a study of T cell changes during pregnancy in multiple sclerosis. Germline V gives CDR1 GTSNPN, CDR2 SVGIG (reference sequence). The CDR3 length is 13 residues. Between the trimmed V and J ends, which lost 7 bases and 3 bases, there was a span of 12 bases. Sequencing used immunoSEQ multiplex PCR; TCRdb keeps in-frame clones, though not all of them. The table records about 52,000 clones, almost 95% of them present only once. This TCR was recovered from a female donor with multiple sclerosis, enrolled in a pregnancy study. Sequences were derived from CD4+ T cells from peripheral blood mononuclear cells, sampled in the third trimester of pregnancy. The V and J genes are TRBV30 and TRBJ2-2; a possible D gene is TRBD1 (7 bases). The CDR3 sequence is CASDRRDTGELFF. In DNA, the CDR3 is TGTGCCTCGGACAGGAGGGACACCGGGGAGCTGTTTTTT.